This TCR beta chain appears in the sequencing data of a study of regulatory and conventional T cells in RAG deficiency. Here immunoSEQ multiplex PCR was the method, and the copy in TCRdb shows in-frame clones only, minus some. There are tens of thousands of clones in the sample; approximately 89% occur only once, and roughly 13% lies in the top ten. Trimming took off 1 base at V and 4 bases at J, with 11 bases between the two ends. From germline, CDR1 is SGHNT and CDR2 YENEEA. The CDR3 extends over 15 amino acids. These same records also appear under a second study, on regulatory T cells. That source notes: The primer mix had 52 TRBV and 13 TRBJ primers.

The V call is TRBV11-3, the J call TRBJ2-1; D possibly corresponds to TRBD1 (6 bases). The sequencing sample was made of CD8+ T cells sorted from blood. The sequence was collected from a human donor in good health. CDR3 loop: CASSLAGQRYNEQFF. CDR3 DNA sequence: TGTGCCAGCAGCTTAGCGGGACAAAGATACAATGAGCAGTTCTTC.